This T cell receptor beta chain was retrieved from a study of Graves' ophthalmopathy and Graves' hyperthyroidism (dated by TCRdb to about 2018). About the full investigation: Peripheral blood was collected at initial diagnosis, prior to any treatment. In total, around 140 blood samples were TCR-sequenced: under 45 ophthalmopathy, under 85 hyperthyroidism and approximately 17 hyperthyroidism-to-ophthalmopathy patients. Once sampling was done, hyperthyroidism patients were given methimazole at a starting dose of 30 mg daily, while ophthalmopathy patients were given high-dose intravenous methylprednisolone. To explore V-J signatures that separate ophthalmopathy from hyperthyroidism, a discovery set of 95 to 100 patients was enrolled, consisting of about 43 with ophthalmopathy and roughly 59 with stable hyperthyroidism. The approximately 95 discovery patients were divided at random into training and test sets in a 7:3 ratio. The study used signatures of the TCR beta repertoire to tell Graves' ophthalmopathy apart from Graves' hyperthyroidism and to predict which patients would progress to ophthalmopathy. For independent validation, a separate cohort was made up of 18 to 20 hyperthyroidism patients plus 17 patients who later progressed from hyperthyroidism to ophthalmopathy. T-cell repertoires of thyroid tissue and blood were compared in about six hyperthyroidism patients. On the study overall, not on this receptor specifically: Most expanded thyroid clonotypes with frequency above 0.001 were also detected in blood, suggesting blood repertoires may reflect the thyroid immune response. The 13-signature model separated ophthalmopathy from stable hyperthyroidism with approximately 90% sensitivity and approximately 83% specificity in cross-validation, and 80%/75% in the test set. No statistical method was used to set the sample size in advance, and the investigators knew which group each participant was assigned to. In validation, the model predicted ophthalmopathy progression with about 70% sensitivity and around 72% specificity; some 13 predicted patients were CT-confirmed with GO in a median of about 6.2 months.

V is cut by 1 base and J by 0 bases, and the space between the germline ends is 13 bases. CDR1 and CDR2 are drawn from the germline V gene: MGHRA, YSYEKL. Measured from the cysteine to the phenylalanine, the CDR3 is 16 residues long. Just CDR3 DNA is preserved here, 48 bases in frame from base 1. For repertoire sequencing, TCR beta CDR3 regions were amplified from RNA transcripts. The first round was an RT-PCR using HTBI primers with the Qiagen OneStep RT-PCR kit, and this first round was followed by a second-round multiplex PCR, then size selection and purification. The libraries underwent paired-end sequencing with 100 bp reads on an Illumina HiSeq2000. Under the source paper's analysis protocol: SOAPnuke was used to process the reads, throwing out any read that had adapters, had uncalled bases, had a mean Phred below 15, or lacked an exact constant-primer or identifier match. COPE v1.2.5 was used to merge high-quality paired reads. Each unique nucleotide sequence was treated as a clonotype, and MiTCR v1.1 was used to align the clonotypes to the IMGT TRB V, D and J references. The analysis was limited to V-J combinations with a frequency above 0.0001, which together covered 99.2% of repertoires. A TCR clonal expansion and chaos score per V-J combination was defined as the ratio of F50 clonal expansion to chaos observed in the TCRdist matrix. Welch's t-statistics and random forest were used to reduce features to more than ten V-J combinations, which were fed into a naive Bayes classifier. Thyroid-blood repertoire similarity was quantified with the Morisita-Horn index. TCRdb ran its own pipeline on the public reads, namely fastp trimming at Q25 and MiXCR clone calling, and kept in-frame beta chains. Entries that share a CDR3 protein sequence are merged under the most common genes and DNA. V and J calls and clone size were set by TCRdb, not the authors. The sample includes about 420,000 distinct CDR3 sequences, with around 21% observed a single time. Around 3.1% of the sample goes to the ten largest clones.

A patient counted as having stable hyperthyroidism if there was no progression to ophthalmopathy within 18 months of follow-up. Hyperthyroidism patients were newly diagnosed, were aged 18 to 65 years, and had a disease duration under 2 months. Patients were excluded if they had other autoimmune diseases, uncontrolled infections, pregnancy or lactation. Clinical symptoms, serum thyroxine, TRAb, thyroid ultrasound and orbital computed tomography formed the basis of the diagnosis. Using Ficoll-Paque density gradient centrifugation, PBMCs were isolated from about 10 ml of fresh peripheral blood. Trizol reagent was used to extract the total RNA, and its quality was then checked on an Agilent 2100 Bioanalyzer. Concerning this clonotype itself: Which antigen it targets is not known. No much larger clone exists at a distance of one base, and base qualities are not known.

Sequencing was carried out using peripheral blood. The V gene is TRBV4-1 and the J gene is TRBJ2-7, with no confident D gene call. This sequence was found in a woman aged 18-29 years with stable Graves' hyperthyroidism. Donor details come from another sample of the same person, matched by shared clones. The CDR3 loop reads CASSQVFSESSYEQYF. The bases read TGCGCCAGCAGCCAAGTATTCAGCGAAAGCTCCTACGAGCAGTACTTC.